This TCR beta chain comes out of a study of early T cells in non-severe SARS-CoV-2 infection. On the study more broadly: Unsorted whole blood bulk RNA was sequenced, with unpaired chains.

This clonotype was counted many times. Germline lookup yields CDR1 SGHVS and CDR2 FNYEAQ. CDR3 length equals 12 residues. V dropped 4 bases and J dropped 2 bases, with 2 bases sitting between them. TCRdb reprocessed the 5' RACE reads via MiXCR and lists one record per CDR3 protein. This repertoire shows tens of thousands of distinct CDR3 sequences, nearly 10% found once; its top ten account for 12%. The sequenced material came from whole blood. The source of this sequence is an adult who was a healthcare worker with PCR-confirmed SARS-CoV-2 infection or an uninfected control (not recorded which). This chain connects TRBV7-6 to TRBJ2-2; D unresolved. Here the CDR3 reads CASSSNTGELFF. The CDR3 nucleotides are TGTGCCAGCAGCTCTAACACCGGGGAGCTGTTTTTT.